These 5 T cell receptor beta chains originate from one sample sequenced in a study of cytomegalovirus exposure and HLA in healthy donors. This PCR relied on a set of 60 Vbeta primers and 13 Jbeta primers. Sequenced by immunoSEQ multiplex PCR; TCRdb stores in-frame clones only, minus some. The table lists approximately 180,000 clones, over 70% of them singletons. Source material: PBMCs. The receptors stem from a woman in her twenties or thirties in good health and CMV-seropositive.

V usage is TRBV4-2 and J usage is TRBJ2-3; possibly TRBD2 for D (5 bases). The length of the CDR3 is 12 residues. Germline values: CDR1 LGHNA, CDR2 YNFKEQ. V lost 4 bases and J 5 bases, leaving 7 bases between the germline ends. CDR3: CASSRTGDTQYF. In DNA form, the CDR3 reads TGTGCCAGCAGCCGGACTGGAGATACGCAGTATTTT.

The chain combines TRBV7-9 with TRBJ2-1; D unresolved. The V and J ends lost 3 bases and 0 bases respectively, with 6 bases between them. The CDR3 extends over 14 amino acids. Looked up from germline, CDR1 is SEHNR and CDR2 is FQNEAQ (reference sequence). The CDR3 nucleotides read TGTGCCAGCAGCTTTAGCTTCTCCTACAATGAGCAGTTCTTC. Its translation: CASSFSFSYNEQFF.

As DNA, the CDR3 is TGTGCCAGCAGTTTAGTCATACTGTTTAACACTGAAGCTTTCTTT. Its protein is CASSLVILFNTEAFF. This rearrangement joins TRBV28 to TRBJ1-1; no clear D. CDR1 MDHEN and CDR2 SYDVKM come from the germline V gene. The CDR3 extends over 15 amino acids. V was clipped by 2 bases and J by 2 bases, with 12 bases between them.

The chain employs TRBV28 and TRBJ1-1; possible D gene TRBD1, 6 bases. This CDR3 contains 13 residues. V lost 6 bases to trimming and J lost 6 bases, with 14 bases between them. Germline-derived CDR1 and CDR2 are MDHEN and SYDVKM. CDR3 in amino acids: CASRGGGWSEAFF. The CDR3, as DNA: TGTGCCAGCAGAGGGGGGGGCTGGTCTGAAGCTTTCTTT.

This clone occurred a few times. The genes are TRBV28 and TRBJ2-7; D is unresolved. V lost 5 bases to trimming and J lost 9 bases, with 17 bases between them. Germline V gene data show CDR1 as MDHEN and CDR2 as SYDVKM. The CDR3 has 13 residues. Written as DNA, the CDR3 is TGTGCCAGCAGTCGTGCCCTAAGACTCTGGCAGTACTTC. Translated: CASSRALRLWQYF.